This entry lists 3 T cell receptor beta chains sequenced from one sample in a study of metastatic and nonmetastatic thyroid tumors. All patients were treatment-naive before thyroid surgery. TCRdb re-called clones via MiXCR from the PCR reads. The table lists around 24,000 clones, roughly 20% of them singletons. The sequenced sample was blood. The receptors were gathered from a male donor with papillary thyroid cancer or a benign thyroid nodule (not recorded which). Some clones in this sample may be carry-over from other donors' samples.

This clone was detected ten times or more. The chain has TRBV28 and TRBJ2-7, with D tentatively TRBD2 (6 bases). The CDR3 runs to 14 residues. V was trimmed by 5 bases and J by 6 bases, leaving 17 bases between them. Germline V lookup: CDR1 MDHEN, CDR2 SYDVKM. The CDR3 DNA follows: TGTGCCAGCAGTGTCCTCCGGGGGTACGGCGAGCAGTACTTC. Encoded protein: CASSVLRGYGEQYF.

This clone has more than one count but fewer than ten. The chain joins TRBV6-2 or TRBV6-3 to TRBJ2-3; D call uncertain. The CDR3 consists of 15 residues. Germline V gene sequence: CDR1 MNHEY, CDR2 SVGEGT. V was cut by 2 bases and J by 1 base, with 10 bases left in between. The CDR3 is CASSYIQWGTDTQYF. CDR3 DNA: TGTGCCAGCAGTTACATCCAGTGGGGCACAGATACGCAGTATTTT.

CDR3 DNA sequence: TGTGCCAGCAGCTCCCAGCAGGGGTGGGGCACTGAAGCTTTCTTT. It is translated as CASSSQQGWGTEAFF. This chain links TRBV11-2 with TRBJ1-1, with D perhaps matching TRBD1 (6 bases). This CDR3 is 15 amino acids long. V shed 4 bases and J shed 4 bases, with 16 bases lying between them. Germline V gene data show CDR1 as SGHAT and CDR2 as FQNNGV.